The next 22 T cell receptor beta chains were all read from a single sample in a study of cytomegalovirus exposure and HLA in healthy donors. The PCR had 60 Vbeta and 13 Jbeta primers. Libraries were prepared by immunoSEQ multiplex PCR; TCRdb keeps only in-frame clonotypes and omits some of them. Of around 140,000 clones in the sample, 77% were seen once. Sequenced: PBMCs. The receptors were gathered from a male donor in good health and CMV-seropositive.

This sequence joins TRBV28 and TRBJ1-2; 7 nucleotides align to TRBD1. In germline, CDR1 is MDHEN, CDR2 SYDVKM. The CDR3 totals 14 residues. J was trimmed by 6 bases and V by 4 bases; bases with no gene match: 8. CDR3 in amino acids: CASSSFDRVDGYTF. CDR3 bases: TGTGCCAGCAGTTCCTTTGACAGGGTCGATGGCTACACCTTC.

The chain couples TRBV18 to TRBJ2-7; 13 bases map to TRBD2. This CDR3 has 18 residues. The V gene's germline CDR1 is KGHSH and CDR2 LQKENI. J was trimmed by 0 bases and V by 6 bases; bases with no gene match: 11. For the CDR3, the DNA is TGTGCCAGCTCGTTCACTAGCGGGGGGGGAACGAGCTCCTACGAGCAGTACTTC. Translating gives CASSFTSGGGTSSYEQYF.

This sequence joins TRBV6-1 and TRBJ1-3; no clear D. Trimming removed 3 bases from V and 5 bases from J, with 14 bases in between. Germline lookup yields CDR1 MNHNS and CDR2 SASEGT. The CDR3 spans 15 residues. CDR3 region: CASSDRGTGRNTIYF. In DNA, the CDR3 is TGTGCCAGCAGTGACCGGGGTACTGGTAGAAACACCATATATTTT.

V usage is TRBV7-2 and J usage is TRBJ2-3; 8 nucleotides match TRBD1. CDR1 and CDR2 from the germline V gene are SGHTA and FQGNSA. This CDR3 comprises 17 residues. J lost 9 bases, V lost 4 bases, and 18 bases had no gene match. The CDR3 DNA reads as TGTGCCAGCAGCTCCCTATTTCGGGACAGGCTCGGAATGACGCAGTATTTT. It is translated as CASSSLFRDRLGMTQYF.

The chain couples TRBV27 to TRBJ1-5; D is possibly TRBD1 (6 bases). Germline values: CDR1 MNHEY, CDR2 SMNVEV (reference sequence). The CDR3 length is 14 residues. The V gene lost 8 bases and the J gene lost 6 bases, with 17 bases spanning the gap. Here the CDR3 reads CASVPQGGGQPQHF. The CDR3 region has the DNA TGTGCCAGCGTACCCCAGGGAGGGGGTCAGCCCCAGCATTTT.

A note on this clone: Other DNA sequences within the sample encode an identical CDR3. The rearrangement links TRBV9 to TRBJ2-1, with 8 bases identical to TRBD1. Germline CDR1 reads SGDLS; CDR2 reads YYNGEE. The V and J ends lost 0 bases and 2 bases, in that order; junction bases with no gene match: 1. The CDR3 sequence is 15 residues long. CDR3 DNA: TGTGCCAGCAGCGTAGCCAGGGGGCCCTACAATGAGCAGTTCTTC. Translation: CASSVARGPYNEQFF.

The chain has TRBV10-3 and TRBJ2-1; 10 bases match TRBD2. The V gene's germline CDR1 is ENHRY and CDR2 SYGVKD. The CDR3 is 13 amino acids. V lost 5 bases and J lost 10; bases outside the gene matches: 5. For the CDR3, the DNA is TGTGCCATCAGTCCTAGCGGGAGCTACGAGCAGTTCTTC. Protein: CAISPSGSYEQFF.

The chain links TRBV25-1 to TRBJ1-1; D uncertain. V gave up 1 base and J gave up 2 bases, with 11 bases separating them. Germline V gene data show CDR1 as MGHDK and CDR2 as SYGVNS. CDR3 length equals 15 residues. The CDR3 loop reads CASSEFPGRNTEAFF. The CDR3 DNA reads TGTGCCAGCAGTGAATTCCCCGGGAGAAACACTGAAGCTTTCTTT.

The rearrangement links TRBV7-2 to TRBJ1-4; tentative D call: TRBD1 (5 bases). This CDR3 spans 15 amino acids. V lost 10 bases to trimming and J lost 4 bases, with 19 bases between them. Germline-derived CDR1 and CDR2 are SGHTA and FQGNSA. CDR3 sequence reads: CATRSGGSYNEKLFF. The DNA of the CDR3 is TGTGCCACCCGCAGCGGGGGGTCATATAATGAAAAACTGTTTTTT.

V and J are TRBV5-1 and TRBJ2-5; 15 bases line up with TRBD2. This CDR3 is 17 amino acids long. With V trimmed by 0 bases and J by 4 bases, 4 bases remained unmatched. Germline lookup yields CDR1 SGHRS and CDR2 YFSETQ. CDR3 in amino acids: CASSLGTSGRATETQYF. DNA for the CDR3: TGCGCCAGCAGCTTGGGGACTAGCGGGAGGGCCACAGAGACCCAGTACTTC.

The chain uses TRBV28 and TRBJ2-1, with 9 bases fitting TRBD2. CDR3 length: 18 residues. The germline CDR1 and CDR2 sequences are MDHEN and SYDVKM. Trimming removed 5 bases from V and 4 bases from J; junction bases left unmatched: 15. The CDR3 DNA sequence: TGTGCCAGCAGTCCGGTCGGTCGAGCGGGAGGTCGATACAATGAGCAGTTCTTC. Its translation is CASSPVGRAGGRYNEQFF.

The gene calls are TRBV6-1 and TRBJ1-1; no clear D gene. V lost 0 bases and J 4 bases, leaving 6 bases between the germline ends. The CDR3 extends over 13 amino acids. Germline-derived CDR1 and CDR2 are MNHNS and SASEGT. The CDR3 loop is CASSEAAGTEAFF. The CDR3 DNA reads TGTGCCAGCAGTGAAGCAGCGGGCACTGAAGCTTTCTTT.

The rearrangement joins TRBV5-1 to TRBJ2-1, with 7 bases identical to TRBD2. Germline V CDR1 and CDR2: SGHRS, YFSETQ. Trimming took 3 bases from V and 3 from J; bases not matched to a gene: 15. The CDR3 is 18 residues long. The CDR3 nucleotides read TGCGCCAGCAGCTCGGGACTGTTGGGGCCGGGGGGCTACAATGAGCAGTTCTTC. Translated: CASSSGLLGPGGYNEQFF.

The rearrangement uses TRBV2 and TRBJ2-7; perhaps TRBD1 as D (5 bases). The CDR3 runs to 13 residues. In germline, CDR1 is SNHLY, CDR2 FYNNEI. V dropped 6 bases and J dropped 0 bases, with 9 bases sitting between them. This chain's CDR3 is CASSLDSSYEQYF. As DNA, the CDR3 is TGTGCCAGCAGCCTAGACAGCTCCTACGAGCAGTACTTC.

V usage is TRBV9 and J usage is TRBJ1-1; D unclear. CDR3 size: 16 residues. CDR1 is SGDLS, CDR2 YYNGEE, per germline. Trimming cost V 0 bases and J 4 bases, with 16 bases left between them. This chain's CDR3 is CASSVVPVAGGTEAFF. The DNA for the CDR3 is TGTGCCAGCAGCGTAGTCCCGGTGGCAGGAGGCACTGAAGCTTTCTTT.

The rearrangement joins TRBV9 to TRBJ1-1; 8 bases are a match to TRBD1. This CDR3 has 15 amino acids. After removal of 3 bases from V and 5 bases from J, the junction contained 9 bases not matched to a gene. The germline V gene encodes CDR1 SGDLS and CDR2 YYNGEE. In DNA, the CDR3 is TGTGCCAGCAGCGGACAGGGGACCCTGTCGACTGAAGCTTTCTTT. This sequence encodes CASSGQGTLSTEAFF.

This CDR3 reads CASSSGLVRRVDEQYF. In DNA, the CDR3 is TGTGCCAGCAGTTCGGGACTAGTCCGAAGAGTCGACGAGCAGTACTTC. The rearrangement uses TRBV6-5 and TRBJ2-7, with 8 bases identical to TRBD2. The CDR3 runs 16 residues. Germline V gene lookup returns CDR1 MNHEY and CDR2 SVGAGI. V dropped 4 bases and J dropped 5; count of bases not matched to a gene: 13.

The sample holds a few counts of this clone. The V gene is TRBV5-1, the J gene TRBJ2-7; a possible D gene is TRBD2 (5 bases). Germline-derived CDR1 and CDR2 are SGHRS and YFSETQ. This CDR3 spans 14 amino acids. Trimming cost V 3 bases and J 0 bases, with 10 bases left between them. Written as DNA, the CDR3 is TGCGCCAGCAGCTCTCCGGGAAGCTCCTACGAGCAGTACTTC. Amino acid sequence: CASSSPGSSYEQYF.

The chain employs TRBV28 and TRBJ1-2, with a weak D call TRBD1 (6 bases). V dropped 7 bases and J dropped 1 base, with 13 bases sitting between them. This CDR3 has 14 residues. Germline CDR1 is MDHEN and CDR2 is SYDVKM. The CDR3 region is CASTTPGHNYGYTF. The CDR3 DNA is TGTGCCAGCACCACACCGGGACATAACTATGGCTACACCTTC.

This clone was seen a handful of times. An end of the junction does not agree with germline; a read error may underlie this. The chain recombines TRBV7-9 with TRBJ1-6; no clear D gene. The length of the CDR3 is 13 residues. Germline V CDR1 and CDR2: SEHNR, FQNEAQ (reference sequence). CDR3 nucleotides: TGTTCCAGCAGCTTAGGAGGAGGCTCACCCCTCCACTTT. The encoded protein is CSSSLGGGSPLHF.

This rearrangement joins TRBV10-3 to TRBJ2-3; TRBD2 matches at 10 bases. This CDR3 comprises 15 residues. Germline CDR1 reads ENHRY; CDR2 reads SYGVKD. Germline trimming cut 10 bases from V and 4 bases from J; bases unmatched to any gene: 11. The DNA for the CDR3 is TGTGCCACCGCATCGGGAGCGGGAGGGGCAGATACGCAGTATTTT. Translating gives CATASGAGGADTQYF.

The chain employs TRBV5-6 and TRBJ1-2; 8 bases align to TRBD1. The CDR3 covers 15 residues. V was clipped by 1 base and J by 1 base; unmatched bases: 3. Germline V gene sequence: CDR1 SGHDT, CDR2 YYEEEE. Here the CDR3 DNA reads TGTGCCAGCAGCTTGCACGACAGGGGTAACTATGGCTACACCTTC. The encoded protein is CASSLHDRGNYGYTF.